The TCR beta chain described here comes from a study of cytomegalovirus exposure and HLA in healthy donors (dated 2017 in TCRdb). Background on the whole study: An earlier analysis of approximately 550 of the donors reported roughly 300 Gb of sequence data and around 110 million unique TCR beta sequences from 190 million or so T cells. An early release covering about 600 HLA-typed donors comprised about 310 gigabases of sequencing data and about 90 million unique TCR sequences. Among the roughly 400 genotyped donors, 81% belonged to the genetic ancestry cluster associated with self-reported Caucasian donors. The study aimed to test whether cataloging public T cell receptors could reveal signatures of past pathogen exposure. The study profiled the T cell repertoires of 666 subjects by immunosequencing and related them to cytomegalovirus serostatus. A separate validation cohort of roughly 110 different subjects was used in addition to the approximately 700-subject first cohort. High-throughput TCR immunosequencing, statistical association of individual TCRs with disease status, and machine learning were combined to predict cytomegalovirus infection status. In a later analysis, previously published TCR beta repertoires from about 640 donors were re-analyzed and high-resolution HLA genotyping was added so that TCR occurrence patterns could be studied. The later analysis used no new phenotypic data to find candidate immune exposures, relying instead on TCR beta sequences and their occurrence across donors. An earlier analysis of fewer than 700 of the donors applied high-throughput TCR beta sequencing to assess whether each TCR beta V gene segment acted as functional or pseudogenic. Donor age, sex, ethnicity and CMV serostatus were compiled alongside the repertoire data. A later genetic analysis used genome-wide SNP genotypes for 398 of the 666 donors, treating that subset as a discovery cohort. Every repertoire in the discovery cohort had been generated on one and the same sequencing platform. HLA typing covered class I and class II loci at four-digit resolution. The number of typed donors differed by locus: about 620-640 for A, B, C, DRB1 and DQB1; 522 for DQA1; about 600 for DPA1; and 400 to 480 for DPB1. Several DR-DQ haplotypes were handled as single units for association and clustering because linkage in the cohort was strong. Among some 400 genotyped donors of the cohort, an average of about 220,000 unique TCR beta nucleotide sequences was sequenced per donor, of which 15% to 20% were non-productive. What the authors observed across the whole study: It was suggested by the authors that the approach could potentially be generalized to other disease states and immunological phenotypes. According to a later analysis, parvovirus B19, influenza, CMV and Epstein-Barr virus appeared linked to several top co-occurrence clusters. Strong co-occurrence of HLA alleles, especially DR and DQ, made assigning TCR associations to individual alleles difficult. The classifier was reported to diagnose cytomegalovirus status with high specificity and sensitivity in both the original and validation cohorts. V-gene and J-gene trimming of TCR beta chains was associated with a missense DCLRE1C variant in a later genetic analysis, and the association was replicated in an independent cohort. The study gave a list of 150 to 200 TCR beta chains associated with cytomegalovirus. Across donors, most TCR sequences were observed very rarely, whereas some public TCRs were present in many individuals. A further reported finding was that TCR beta sequences accurately predicted the HLA-A and HLA-B alleles for most subjects in the first cohort. An earlier analysis of several hundred of the donors showed that most TCR beta V segments appeared in productive rearrangements either about 87% or about 30% of the time, which broadly matched IMGT annotations. The cohort was sequenced for TCR beta chains only, and without alpha or paired-chain data the features that could be detected were limited. The presence/absence analyses assumed that sequencing depth was roughly uniform across donors, and that assumption may not be true. In a later analysis, around 15,000 TCR beta sequences were associated with specific HLA alleles at a false discovery rate of 0.05. Correlated functional status among segregating V segments might reflect linkage disequilibrium, but an unknown experimental factor could not be ruled out. CMV serostatus was the only immune exposure information available for the cohort. In a later analysis, most CMV-associated TCR beta chains were found to appear HLA-restricted, with HLA associations seemingly driven largely by CMV exposure. In vitro tests confirmed that a few of the cytomegalovirus-associated TCR beta chains recognize cytomegalovirus antigens. Because counts were too low, roughly 18 rarely observed V segments, including chromosome 9 orphons, were left out of the earlier analysis of about 500 of the donors. Because HLA typing was missing for some donors at each locus, association tests included only the typed subset. A later analysis found that TCR association rates varied across HLA loci, with DRB1 alleles showing the most associated TCRs and HLA-C alleles the fewest. A group of highly shared sequence variants was considered likely to be a technical artifact of the sequencing pipeline. Compared with equally common non-associated chains, HLA-associated TCR beta chains in a later analysis were more clonally expanded and had lower generation probabilities. According to a later genetic analysis, donors in an Asian-associated ancestry cluster had fewer N-insertions in productive TCRs than the roughly 660-donor mean.

In regard to this clone: Its antigen has not been determined. The junction shows a germline mismatch at one end, possibly a read error.

In total, approximately 700 healthy bone marrow donors made up the cohort. At the time of sampling, every cohort member was nominally healthy, though immune exposures that went unrecorded were likely present. The donor was CMV seronegative and was included in the group of around 320 seronegative cohort members. Every donor gave a peripheral blood sample, and the peripheral blood mononuclear cells from that sample were used for TCR beta sequencing. Genomic DNA was extracted from the blood cell samples with the Qiagen DNeasy Blood Extraction Kit. To prepare the library, the immunoSEQ multiplex PCR assay was applied. For the multiplex PCR, a mixture combining 60 forward primers for TCR Vbeta segments and 13 reverse primers for TCR Jbeta segments was used. The CDR3 region of rearranged TCR beta genes was amplified from genomic DNA with a multiplex PCR assay. Amplified TCR beta libraries were sequenced as 87-base-pair reads on the Illumina HiSeq System. Per the authors' processing: A later analysis counted 75 million to 100 million unique TCR beta chains across the roughly 700 repertoires, and around 9.9 million of these chains were shared by at least two donors. Raw reads were error-corrected and collapsed into unique sequences with a nearest-neighbor algorithm that merged closely related sequences to remove PCR and sequencing errors. CDR3 sequences were aligned to IMGT reference sequences to assign V, D and J gene segments. For a sequence to be retained, at least a six-nucleotide match to both a V gene segment and a J gene segment was required. A rearrangement was called productive if the CDR3 had no stop codons and remained in frame with V and J, and every other rearrangement was called non-productive. Following IMGT convention, CDR3 was defined as the stretch from the second conserved V-encoded cysteine up to the conserved J-encoded phenylalanine. The earlier analysis of more than 450 of the donors excluded sequences that lacked an unambiguous match to a single V gene segment. In an earlier analysis of approximately 590 of the donors, a V segment was called functional when productive rearrangements were above 56.7%, and segregating when the standard deviation between donors exceeded 5%. A statistical classification framework was built to diagnose cytomegalovirus status from the catalog of TCR beta chain sequences. A later analysis assigned V and J genes by comparing TCR nucleotide sequences with IMGT/GENE-DB human TR gene sequences. In a later analysis, CDR3 sequences and most-parsimonious VDJ recombination scenarios were assigned using the TCRdist pipeline. In a later analysis, each TCR beta chain was defined by its CDR3 amino acid sequence together with its V-gene family, and reads lacking a unique V-gene family were excluded. In a later analysis, 550 to 650 highly shared, low-generation-probability nucleotide sequences were removed to address suspected cross-contamination and a sequencing artifact. A later analysis calculated a clonal expansion index for each public chain from normalized within-repertoire ranks of inferred template counts. Generation probabilities in a later analysis came from a VDJ recombination model fitted to out-of-frame rearrangements, and those results were checked against IGoR. In a later analysis, hypergeometric tests were used to score TCR-TCR, TCR-HLA and TCR-CMV co-occurrence, with a repertoire-size bias correction applied to TCR pairs. False discovery rates were estimated in a later analysis by permuting HLA or CMV assignments 20 times. In a later analysis, co-occurring TCRs were grouped using DBSCAN, and TCRdist sequence similarity was added for clustering within HLA-allele-positive subsets. Repertoires with fewer than 30,000 or more than 120,000 public chains were left out of co-occurrence clustering, as were five repertoires with anomalous nucleotide sharing. As stored in TCRdb, this immuneACCESS dataset retains in-frame rearrangements with V and J assigned. A fraction of the clones does not appear; measured against another copy, unresolved V genes explain less than half of the discrepancy, and the remainder lacks a known reason. That table furnishes V, J and clone size, whereas the DNA furnished D and trimming. The sample includes roughly 130,000 clones, with about 80% observed a single time. The ten most abundant clones make up about 2.9% of the sample.

This sequence originates from a boy aged 2-15 years in good health and CMV-seronegative. Source material: PBMCs.

The nucleotide sequence is TGTTCCAGCAGCTTATGGGACAGTTTTGAGGAAAAACTGTTTTTT. This gives the protein CSSSLWDSFEEKLFF. Recombination connected TRBV7-9 to TRBJ1-4; a stretch of 7 junction bases matches TRBD1. From a lookup of the germline V gene (reference sequence), CDR1 and CDR2 are SEHNR and FQNEAQ. The cysteine opens and the phenylalanine closes a CDR3 of 15 amino acids. The DNA shown is the 45-base CDR3, in frame from base 1.